The rows below give T cell receptor beta chains drawn from one sample of a study of shared clonotypes between healthy human individuals. Profiling relied on immunoSEQ multiplex PCR, and the TCRdb table lists in-frame clones only, not all of them. The sample yields about 1 million clones, approximately 68% seen once. Sequenced input: memory CD4+ T cells sorted from blood. The receptors come from a man between 18 and 29 years old in good health. Each CDR3 is given with its conserved first and last residue. D genes are given only for firm matches. Expanded clones get a size class; other rows say once, few or many, or leave the size out.

clone_size	v_call	d_call	j_call	cdr3_nt	cdr3_aa
few	TRBV28	-	TRBJ2-1	TGTGCCAGCAGTCGCAGTGAGCAGTTCTTC	CASSRSEQFF
-	TRBV2	TRBD2	TRBJ2-1	TGTGCCAGCAGTCTACTAGCGGGAGTCCACAATGAGCAGTTCTTC	CASSLLAGVHNEQFF
-	TRBV9	-	TRBJ1-6	TGTGCCAGCAGCTATTATCAGGGCACAGGGTCACCCCTCCACTTT	CASSYYQGTGSPLHF
-	TRBV6-5	-	TRBJ1-2	TGTGCCAGCAGTTACCAGGGCCAGGGCTACACCTTC	CASSYQGQGYTF
-	TRBV5-8	TRBD1	TRBJ2-7	TGTGCCAGCAGCCTACGGACAGGGGAATACGAGCAGTACTTC	CASSLRTGEYEQYF
few	TRBV7-8	-	TRBJ2-2	TGTGCCAGCAGCTTAGCGCAGGCAGCCTACACCGGGGAGCTGTTTTTT	CASSLAQAAYTGELFF
-	TRBV7-3	-	TRBJ2-1	TGTGCCAGCAGCTTGGCCGGGGCTACCTACAATGAGCAGTTCTTC	CASSLAGATYNEQFF
-	TRBV4-1	-	TRBJ2-5	TGCGCCAGCTCCCAACTAGGGTCGGAGACCCAGTACTTC	CASSQLGSETQYF
-	TRBV5-1	-	TRBJ1-1	TGCGCCAGCAGCTTGGAGGGTCGGACACACGTCGGAGCTTTCTTT	CASSLEGRTHVGAFF
few	TRBV5-1	TRBD2	TRBJ2-3	TGCGCCAGCAGCTCCGTCCTCGGGACTAGCGGCACAGATACGCAGTATTTT	CASSSVLGTSGTDTQYF
-	TRBV5-1	-	TRBJ1-1	TGCGCCAGCAGCTTGTCGGGGATGAACACTGAAGCTTTCTTT	CASSLSGMNTEAFF
few	TRBV30	TRBD2	TRBJ2-1	TGTGCCTGGAGTGGAAAAGCGGGGGGGCCTAGGAATGAGCAGTTCTTC	CAWSGKAGGPRNEQFF
-	TRBV7-3	-	TRBJ2-3	TGTGCCAGCAGCTTATCACGGACAGATACGCAGTATTTT	CASSLSRTDTQYF
-	TRBV15	-	TRBJ2-5	TGTGCCACCAGCAGAGATCCCCCCATGACTAGTACAGAGACCCAGTACTTC	CATSRDPPMTSTETQYF
-	TRBV7-2	TRBD1	TRBJ1-1	TGTGCCAGCAGCTCCTCGACAGGGCACACTGAAGCTTTCTTT	CASSSSTGHTEAFF
-	TRBV10-3	-	TRBJ2-1	TGTGCCATCAGTCGGGACTTGGGGGTCGAGCAGTTCTTC	CAISRDLGVEQFF
-	TRBV6-1	-	TRBJ1-6	TGTGCCAGCAGTGAGGGAGACAGGTTTAATTCACCCCTCCACTTT	CASSEGDRFNSPLHF
-	TRBV2	-	TRBJ1-4	TGTGCCAGCAGAGCGACAGGATTTAATGAAAAACTGTTTTTT	CASRATGFNEKLFF
-	TRBV19	-	TRBJ1-2	TGTGCCAGTAGTTCGACAGGAATTAACTATGGCTACACCTTC	CASSSTGINYGYTF
-	TRBV27	-	TRBJ1-6	TGTGCCAGCAGTGGGCAGGACAGCAATTCACCCCTCCACTTT	CASSGQDSNSPLHF
-	TRBV30	-	TRBJ2-3	TGTGCCTGGAGTGTAAAACGGGGATTCACAGATACGCAGTATTTT	CAWSVKRGFTDTQYF